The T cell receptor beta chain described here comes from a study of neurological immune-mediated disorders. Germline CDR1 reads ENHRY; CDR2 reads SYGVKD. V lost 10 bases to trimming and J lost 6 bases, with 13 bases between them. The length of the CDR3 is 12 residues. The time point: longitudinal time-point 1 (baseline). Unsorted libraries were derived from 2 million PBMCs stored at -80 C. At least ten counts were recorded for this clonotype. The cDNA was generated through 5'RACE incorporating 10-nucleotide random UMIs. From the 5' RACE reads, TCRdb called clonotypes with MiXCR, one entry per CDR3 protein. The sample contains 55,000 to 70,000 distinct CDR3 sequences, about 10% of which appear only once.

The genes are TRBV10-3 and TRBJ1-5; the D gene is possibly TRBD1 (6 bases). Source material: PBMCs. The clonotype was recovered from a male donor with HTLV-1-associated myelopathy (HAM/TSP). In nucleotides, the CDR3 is TGTGCCACCGGGGGGCTCGCTCAGCCCCAGCATTTT. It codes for CATGGLAQPQHF.